The 20 T cell receptor beta chains presented below share a single source sample, sequenced in a study of cytomegalovirus exposure and HLA in healthy donors. Primers included in the PCR were 60 Vbeta and 13 Jbeta primers. Sequencing was performed with immunoSEQ multiplex PCR; in TCRdb, only in-frame clones are kept and a portion is missing. The top ten clones hold roughly 1.6% of a sample with about 160,000 clones, about 80% of them seen once. Sample: PBMCs. The receptors were sampled from a girl aged 5 to 17 in good health and CMV-seropositive.

V is TRBV15 and J is TRBJ2-7; TRBD2 is a possible D gene (6 bases). The germline V gene encodes CDR1 LNHNV and CDR2 YYDKDF (reference sequence). This CDR3 is built from 13 residues. The V gene lost 2 bases and the J gene lost 7 bases, with 12 bases spanning the gap. Written as DNA, the CDR3 is TGTGCCACCAGCAGACGACGCGCGGGGGAGCAGTACTTC. Amino acid sequence: CATSRRRAGEQYF.

This rearrangement joins TRBV7-6 to TRBJ2-5, with D uncertain. The end of the DNA is better explained by TRBJ2-7, so the J call may be wrong. There are 14 residues in the CDR3. Germline CDR1 reads SGHVS; CDR2 reads FNYEAQ. As DNA, the CDR3 is TGTGCCAGCAGCTTAGACCGAGGTCCCTACGAGCAGTACTTC. It encodes CASSLDRGPYEQYF.

This clone has a single count. The chain links TRBV5-1 to TRBJ2-5; 8 bases line up with TRBD2. The CDR3 runs to 16 residues. CDR1 and CDR2 from the germline V gene are SGHRS and YFSETQ. V trimming: 3 bases; J trimming: 5 bases; junction bases outside the gene matches: 12. The CDR3 DNA sequence: TGCGCCAGCAGCTCGAAAGTCGGGACTAGTGGCGAGACCCAGTACTTC. This translates into CASSSKVGTSGETQYF.

This clone was observed a single time. The gene calls are TRBV7-3 and TRBJ1-1; TRBD1 might be the D (5 bases). Trimming took 0 bases from V and 0 from J, leaving 8 bases between them. The CDR3 is 15 residues long. Germline CDR1 SGHTA, CDR2 FQGTGA. The CDR3 here is CASSLTGAMNTEAFF. CDR3 DNA sequence: TGTGCCAGCAGCTTAACAGGGGCCATGAACACTGAAGCTTTCTTT. The full variable domain, rest sourced from reference TRBV7-3 and TRBJ1-1, is GAGVSQTPSNKVTEKGKYVELRCDPISGHTALYWYRQSLGQGPEFLIYFQGTGAADDSGLPNDRFFAVRPEGSVSTLKIQRTERGDSAVYLCASSLTGAMNTEAFFGQGTRLTVV.

This chain links TRBV2 with TRBJ1-2, with no clear D. With 3 bases removed from V and 0 bases from J, the gap between germline ends came to 11 bases. Looked up from germline, CDR1 is SNHLY and CDR2 is FYNNEI. The CDR3 contains 15 residues. CDR3 in DNA: TGTGCCAGCAGTGATTTTCTGGCTCCTAACTATGGCTACACCTTC. Amino acid sequence: CASSDFLAPNYGYTF.

The genes are TRBV27 and TRBJ2-5; no clear D gene. This CDR3 contains 14 residues. Germline lookup yields CDR1 MNHEY and CDR2 SMNVEV (reference sequence). V shed 4 bases and J shed 7 bases, with 16 bases lying between them. The CDR3 coding sequence is TGTGCCAGCAGTTCCGTTAGAGGTGCCGGGACCCAGTACTTC. Encoded protein: CASSSVRGAGTQYF.

The chain employs TRBV14 and TRBJ2-7, with a tentative D call TRBD2 (6 bases). CDR1 is SGHDN, CDR2 FVKESK, per germline. The CDR3 loop spans 14 amino acids. V was trimmed by 4 bases and J by 6 bases, leaving 16 bases between them. The CDR3 loop is CASSLVPGLSEQYF. CDR3 DNA sequence: TGTGCCAGCAGCCTCGTCCCGGGACTTTCCGAGCAGTACTTC.

The V call is TRBV28, the J call TRBJ2-7; 8 bases match TRBD1. Trimming at V came to 1 base and at J to 7 bases, leaving 6 bases not matched to a gene. The CDR3 has 14 residues. From germline, CDR1 is MDHEN and CDR2 SYDVKM. CDR3 coding DNA: TGTGCCAGCAGTTTATCGGGCAGGGGGCGGGAGCAGTACTTC. It is translated as CASSLSGRGREQYF.

The chain carries TRBV28 and TRBJ1-1, with D tentatively TRBD1 (5 bases). CDR3 size: 13 residues. Germline V CDR1 and CDR2: MDHEN, SYDVKM. Trimming removed 3 bases at V and 4 bases at J, with 9 bases between. CDR3 bases: TGTGCCAGCAGTTTGGGGCAGCCCACTGAAGCTTTCTTT. This gives the protein CASSLGQPTEAFF.

The chain has TRBV27 and TRBJ2-7, with D perhaps TRBD2 (7 bases). Trimming stripped 1 base from V and 4 bases from J, with 14 bases between. CDR3 length: 15 amino acids. The germline V gene encodes CDR1 MNHEY and CDR2 SMNVEV (reference sequence). The CDR3 here is CASSLYYRGAYEQYF. DNA for the CDR3: TGTGCCAGCAGTTTATACTACCGGGGGGCATACGAGCAGTACTTC.

CDR3 region: CAWSVQAGRETQYF. CDR3 sequence (DNA): TGTGCCTGGAGTGTACAGGCCGGACGGGAGACCCAGTACTTC. The gene calls are TRBV30 and TRBJ2-5; D perhaps matches TRBD1 (5 bases). The germline CDR1 and CDR2 sequences are GTSNPN and SVGIG (reference sequence). Trimming took 0 bases from V and 5 from J, leaving 13 bases between them. The CDR3 extends over 14 amino acids.

The chain carries TRBV28 and TRBJ2-5; D is undetermined. The germline gives CDR1 MDHEN, CDR2 SYDVKM. V was pared by 3 bases and J by 3 bases, with 8 bases between. CDR3 size: 13 residues. The CDR3, as DNA: TGTGCCAGCAGTTTCGGGTGGAAAGAGACCCAGTACTTC. This gives the protein CASSFGWKETQYF.

The sample holds one count of this clone. The J gene is TRBJ2-1, the V gene TRBV28, with a weak D call TRBD1 (6 bases). Germline V gene sequence: CDR1 MDHEN, CDR2 SYDVKM. The length of the CDR3 is 15 residues. V was cut by 5 bases and J by 0 bases, with 11 bases left in between. CDR3 DNA: TGTGCCAGCAGTACGTGGGGGCTCTCCTACAATGAGCAGTTCTTC. Translated: CASSTWGLSYNEQFF. The whole variable domain, remainder taken from reference TRBV28 and TRBJ2-1, is DVKVTQSSRYLVKRTGEKVFLECVQDMDHENMFWYRQDPGLGLRLIYFSYDVKMKEKGDIPEGYSVSREKKERFSLILESASTNQTSMYLCASSTWGLSYNEQFFGPGTRLTVL.

CDR3 coding DNA: TGTGCCAGCAGTTTAAAGCGGTCGAACACCGGGGAGCTGTTTTTT. Protein: CASSLKRSNTGELFF. The V call is TRBV28, the J call TRBJ2-2; maybe TRBD2 (5 bases). The ends were cut back, 2 bases at V and 0 bases at J, with 7 bases in the middle. The germline V gene has CDR1 MDHEN and CDR2 SYDVKM. CDR3 size: 15 residues.

This clone was detected only a few times. The chain combines TRBV5-5 with TRBJ2-3, with 8 bases fitting TRBD2. This CDR3 is 14 amino acids long. The ends lost 8 bases at V and 3 bases at J; junction bases unmatched: 8. Germline values: CDR1 SGHKS, CDR2 YYEKEE (reference sequence). CDR3 amino acids: CASRGGASTDTQYF. For the CDR3, the DNA is TGTGCCAGTCGGGGGGGGGCGAGTACAGATACGCAGTATTTT.

This chain connects TRBV4-1 to TRBJ2-3; TRBD1 matches at 7 bases. The CDR3 loop spans 15 amino acids. The germline gives CDR1 MGHRA, CDR2 YSYEKL. J lost 2 bases, V lost 3 bases, and 5 bases had no gene match. This CDR3 reads CASSQGQTLTDTQYF. In DNA, the CDR3 is TGCGCCAGCAGCCAGGGACAGACTCTCACAGATACGCAGTATTTT.

This sequence joins TRBV4-1 and TRBJ2-2; D is ambiguous. CDR1 and CDR2 from the germline V gene are MGHRA and YSYEKL. V was pared by 1 base and J by 5 bases, with 11 bases between. There are 15 residues in the CDR3. The CDR3: CASSQASQRTGELFF. The CDR3, as DNA: TGCGCCAGCAGCCAAGCCTCACAGAGAACCGGGGAGCTGTTTTTT.

The V gene is TRBV7-3, the J gene TRBJ2-1; 12 positions agree with TRBD1. CDR3 length: 15 residues. With V trimmed by 4 bases and J by 8 bases, 6 bases remained unmatched. Germline V gene data show CDR1 as SGHTA and CDR2 as FQGTGA. The CDR3 here is CASSYGTGGSYEQFF. The CDR3 region has the DNA TGTGCCAGCAGCTACGGGACAGGGGGCTCCTATGAGCAGTTCTTC.

Comments on this clone: The sample holds other DNA sequences that translate to the same CDR3. J is TRBJ1-1 and V is TRBV19, with 8 bases that match TRBD1. The CDR3 contains 16 residues. Germline CDR1 is LNHDA and CDR2 is SQIVND (reference sequence). V lost 5 bases, J lost 4 bases, and 12 bases stayed unmatched. As DNA, the CDR3 is TGTGCCAGTAGTCTACGACAGGGGCGACCCGCCACTGAAGCTTTCTTT. This codes for CASSLRQGRPATEAFF.

V is TRBV7-8 and J is TRBJ1-5; D gene ambiguous. Germline values: CDR1 SGHVS, CDR2 FQNEAQ. The CDR3 totals 13 residues. V was shortened by 5 bases and J by 4 bases, with 9 bases between the two germline ends. The CDR3 nucleotides are TGTGCCAGCAGCCCTGACGGGAATCAGCCCCAGCATTTT. It is translated as CASSPDGNQPQHF. The full variable domain, completed using reference TRBV7-8 and TRBJ1-5, is GAGVSQSPRYKVAKRGQDVALRCDPISGHVSLFWYQQALGQGPEFLTYFQNEAQLDKSGLPSDRFFAERPEGSVSTLKIQRTQQEDSAVYLCASSPDGNQPQHFGDGTRLSIL.